This T cell receptor beta chain was documented in a study of T cell clonality in common variable immunodeficiency. Whole-study findings and limits: CVID subjects had higher TCRbeta clonality than healthy controls, most marked in about a third.

This clone was seen ten or more times. Its antigen remains unknown. Control and CVID samples contributed equal amounts of genomic DNA. The assay was immunoSEQ multiplex PCR, and TCRdb's table has in-frame clones only and misses some. The table lists 40,000 to 55,000 clones, with no singletons. Patients and controls were mostly of Caucasian heritage. The sequence was obtained from a person aged 18 to 75 in good health. The sequencing input was peripheral blood mononuclear cells.

The CDR3 is CASSDSPETNYGYTF. CDR3 bases read: TGTGCCAGCAGTGACTCGCCAGAAACCAACTATGGC. This sequence joins TRBV6-4 and TRBJ1-2, with no clear D. The missing CDR3 end, 3 residues past where the read stops, is filled in from the germline J gene. With 0 bases removed from V and 2 bases from J, the gap between germline ends came to 10 bases. The germline V gene has CDR1 MRHNA and CDR2 SNTAGT. This CDR3 comprises 15 residues.